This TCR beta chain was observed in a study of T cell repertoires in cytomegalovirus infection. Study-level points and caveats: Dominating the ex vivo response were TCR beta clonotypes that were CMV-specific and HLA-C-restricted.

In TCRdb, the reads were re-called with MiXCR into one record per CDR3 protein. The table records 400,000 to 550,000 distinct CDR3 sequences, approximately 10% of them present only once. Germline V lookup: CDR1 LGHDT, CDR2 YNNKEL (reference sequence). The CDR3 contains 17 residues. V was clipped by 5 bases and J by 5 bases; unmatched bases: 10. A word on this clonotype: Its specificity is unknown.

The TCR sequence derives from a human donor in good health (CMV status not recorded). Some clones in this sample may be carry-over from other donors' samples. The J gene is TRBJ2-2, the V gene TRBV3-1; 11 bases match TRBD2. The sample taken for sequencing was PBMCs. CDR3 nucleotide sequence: TGTGCCAGCAGCGCTCGACTAGCGGGGAGTTCAACCGGGGAGCTGTTTTTT. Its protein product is CASSARLAGSSTGELFF.